The 7 T cell receptor beta chains below come from one sample, sequenced in a study of shared clonotypes between healthy human individuals. The data were produced by immunoSEQ multiplex PCR, yet TCRdb's version contains in-frame clones alone and is incomplete. The sample records approximately 2.4 million clones, approximately 96% being singletons. Source material: naive CD4+ T cells sorted from blood. Subset indicated: CD45RA+ positively selected. Receptor source: a man in his late teens or twenties in good health.

The rearrangement links TRBV18 to TRBJ1-2; D remains unclear. Germline V gives CDR1 KGHSH, CDR2 LQKENI. There are 13 residues in the CDR3. V was shortened by 6 bases and J by 8 bases, with 16 bases between the two germline ends. The CDR3 region is CASSGSSTLGYTF. CDR3 nucleotide sequence: TGTGCCAGCTCGGGATCGTCGACGCTCGGCTACACCTTC.

This clone was seen a single time. The junction does not match germline at one end; this may be a read error. CDR3 DNA sequence: TGCAGTGCCCTTACCACTGACGCTTTCTTT. It codes for CSALTTDAFF. The chain is built from TRBV20-1 and TRBJ1-1; no firm D call. The CDR3 is 10 amino acids. In germline, CDR1 is DFQATT, CDR2 SNEGSKA (reference sequence).

This clone occurred once. The V and J genes are TRBV12-5 and TRBJ1-1, with D hard to call. CDR1 is LGHNT, CDR2 FRNRAP, per germline. CDR3 length equals 14 residues. Trimming pared 2 bases from V and 2 bases from J, leaving 9 bases between. The CDR3: CASGLTQLNTEAFF. The CDR3 DNA is TGTGCTAGTGGTTTGACGCAGTTAAACACTGAAGCTTTCTTT. The complete variable domain, with remaining parts taken from reference TRBV12-5 and TRBJ1-1, reads DARVTQTPRHKVTEMGQEVTMRCQPILGHNTVFWYRQTMMQGLELLAYFRNRAPLDDSGMPKDRFSAEMPDATLATLKIQPSEPRDSAVYFCASGLTQLNTEAFFGQGTRLTVV.

J is TRBJ1-2 and V is TRBV10-3; D ambiguous. The CDR3 covers 15 residues. The ends were cut back, 3 bases at V and 8 bases at J, with 19 bases in the middle. The germline gives CDR1 ENHRY, CDR2 SYGVKD. The CDR3 DNA sequence: TGTGCCATCAGTGAACTTATCGCGTCGCTGGGGGGCTACACCTTC. The encoded protein is CAISELIASLGGYTF.

The V and J genes are TRBV9 and TRBJ1-1; the match to TRBD1 covers 7 bases. Germline CDR1 SGDLS, CDR2 YYNGEE. The CDR3 has 15 residues. V gave up 2 bases and J gave up 4 bases; unmatched junction bases: 8. The DNA for the CDR3 is TGTGCCAGCAGCGTCCAACAACAGGGGAGCACTGAAGCTTTCTTT. It is translated as CASSVQQQGSTEAFF.

CDR3 DNA sequence: TGTGCCAGCAGCCACCCGGGGACAGGGCGGGAGCAGTACTTC. The encoded protein is CASSHPGTGREQYF. The chain combines TRBV11-1 with TRBJ2-7, with TRBD1 matching 9 bases. CDR3 length: 14 amino acids. CDR1 and CDR2 from the germline V gene are SGHAT and FQDESV (reference sequence). The trim removed 5 bases at V and 7 bases at J, leaving 9 bases unmatched.

Concerning this clone itself: Other nucleotide sequences in the sample specify the same CDR3. V and J are TRBV5-1 and TRBJ1-1; 8 nucleotides agree with TRBD1. The V segment lost 0 bases and the J segment 4 bases; nucleotides outside the gene matches: 5. This CDR3 spans 15 amino acids. The germline CDR1 and CDR2 sequences are SGHRS and YFSETQ. CDR3 sequence: CASSLEGTGGTEAFF. CDR3 sequence (DNA): TGCGCCAGCAGCTTGGAGGGGACAGGTGGCACTGAAGCTTTCTTT.